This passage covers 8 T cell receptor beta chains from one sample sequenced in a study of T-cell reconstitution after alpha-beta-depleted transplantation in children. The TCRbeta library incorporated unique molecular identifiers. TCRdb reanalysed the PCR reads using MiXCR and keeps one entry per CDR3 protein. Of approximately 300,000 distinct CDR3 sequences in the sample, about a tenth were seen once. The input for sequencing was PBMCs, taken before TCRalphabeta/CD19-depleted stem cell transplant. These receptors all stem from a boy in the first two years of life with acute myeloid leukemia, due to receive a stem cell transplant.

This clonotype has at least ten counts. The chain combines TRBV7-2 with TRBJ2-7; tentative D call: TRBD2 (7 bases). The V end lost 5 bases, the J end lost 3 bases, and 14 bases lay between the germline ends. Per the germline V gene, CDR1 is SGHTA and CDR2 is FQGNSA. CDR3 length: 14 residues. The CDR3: CASSPYGGRYEQYF. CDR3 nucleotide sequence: TGTGCCAGCAGCCCCTACGGGGGGCGCTACGAGCAGTACTTC.

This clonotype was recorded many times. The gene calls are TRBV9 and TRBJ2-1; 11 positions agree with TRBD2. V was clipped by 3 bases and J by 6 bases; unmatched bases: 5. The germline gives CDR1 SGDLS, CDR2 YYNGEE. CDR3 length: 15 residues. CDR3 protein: CASSAAGLAVNEQFF. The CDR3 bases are TGTGCCAGCAGCGCGGCGGGACTAGCGGTCAATGAGCAGTTCTTC.

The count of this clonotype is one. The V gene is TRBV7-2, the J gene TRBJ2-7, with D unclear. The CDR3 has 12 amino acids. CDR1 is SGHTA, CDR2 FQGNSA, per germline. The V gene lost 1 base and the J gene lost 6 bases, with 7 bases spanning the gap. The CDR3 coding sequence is TGTGCCAGCAGCTTAGAGACAATCGAGCAGTACTTC. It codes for CASSLETIEQYF.

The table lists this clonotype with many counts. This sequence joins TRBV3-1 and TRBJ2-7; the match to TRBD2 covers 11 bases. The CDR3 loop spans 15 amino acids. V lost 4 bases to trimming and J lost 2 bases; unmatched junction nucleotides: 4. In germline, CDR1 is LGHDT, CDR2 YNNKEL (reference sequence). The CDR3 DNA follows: TGTGCCAGCAGCCCACTAGCGGGAGTTACCTACGAGCAGTACTTC. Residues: CASSPLAGVTYEQYF.

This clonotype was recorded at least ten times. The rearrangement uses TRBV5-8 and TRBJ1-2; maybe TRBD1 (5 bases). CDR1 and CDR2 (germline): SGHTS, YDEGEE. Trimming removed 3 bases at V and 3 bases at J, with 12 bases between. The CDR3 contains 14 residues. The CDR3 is CASSSRQTHYGYTF. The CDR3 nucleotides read TGTGCCAGCAGCTCCCGACAGACCCACTATGGCTACACCTTC.

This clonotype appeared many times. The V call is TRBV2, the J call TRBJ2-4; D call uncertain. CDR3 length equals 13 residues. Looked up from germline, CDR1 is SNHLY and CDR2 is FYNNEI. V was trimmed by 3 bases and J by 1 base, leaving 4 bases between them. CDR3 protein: CASSDRAKNIQYF. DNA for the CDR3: TGTGCCAGCAGTGACAGGGCCAAAAACATTCAGTACTTC.

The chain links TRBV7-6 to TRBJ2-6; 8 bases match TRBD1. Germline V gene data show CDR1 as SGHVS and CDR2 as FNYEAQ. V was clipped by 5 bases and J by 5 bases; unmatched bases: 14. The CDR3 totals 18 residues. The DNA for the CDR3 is TGTGCCAGCAGCCCCCCGGCAGGGGGCTCATCTCGGGCCAACGTCCTGACTTTC. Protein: CASSPPAGGSSRANVLTF.

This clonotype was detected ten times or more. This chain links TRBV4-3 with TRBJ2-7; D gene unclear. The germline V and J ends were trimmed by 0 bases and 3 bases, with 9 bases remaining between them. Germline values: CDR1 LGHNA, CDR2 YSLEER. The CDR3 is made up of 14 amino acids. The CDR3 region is CASSQDRHHYEQYF. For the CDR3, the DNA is TGCGCCAGCAGCCAAGATCGACACCACTACGAGCAGTACTTC.